This T cell receptor beta chain is from a study of blood T cells in healthy people across ages. Study-level points and caveats: One million T cells yielded diversity estimates that were considered underestimates.

Remarks on this clonotype: No antigen is known for it.

PCR was performed a second time for 7 to 11 cycles using a sample-barcoded 5' primer and a J-beta primer mix. Each cDNA molecule, via a template-switch adaptor with 12 random nucleotides, was tagged. Each CDR3 protein gets one entry after TCRdb re-called the 5' RACE reads with MiXCR. The table lists about 970,000 distinct CDR3 sequences, roughly 50% of them singletons. With 4 bases clipped from V and 3 bases from J, the junction kept 8 bases outside the gene matches. Germline V gene data show CDR1 as MDHEN and CDR2 as SYDVKM. This CDR3 has 16 residues. The sequenced sample consisted of blood. The rearrangement links TRBV28 to TRBJ2-7; 11 nucleotides match TRBD2. This receptor was identified in a woman aged 55-69 years in good health. In DNA, the CDR3 is TGTGCCAGCAGTTCCCAATTAGCGGGAGGGCTCTACGAGCAGTACTTC. Translated, it gives CASSSQLAGGLYEQYF.